These 25 T cell receptor beta chains were all obtained from the same sample, sequenced in a study of monozygotic twins with cystic fibrosis. The repertoire was sequenced with immunoSEQ multiplex PCR; TCRdb's copy has only in-frame clones and lacks some. Here the sample spans 15,000 to 20,000 clones, around 96% being singletons. Sequencing used blood. Receptors originate from a girl aged 2 to 9 with cystic fibrosis.

The chain carries TRBV9 and TRBJ1-6; no firm D call. The V end was cut by 0 bases, the J end by 5 bases, with 6 bases between. From germline, CDR1 is SGDLS and CDR2 YYNGEE. This CDR3 is 14 amino acids long. CDR3 sequence: CASSVGRDNSPLHF. The CDR3 DNA reads TGTGCCAGCAGCGTAGGTAGGGATAATTCACCCCTCCACTTT.

The V gene is TRBV19, the J gene TRBJ1-4; a possible D gene is TRBD1 (5 bases). Germline CDR1 LNHDA, CDR2 SQIVND (reference sequence). The germline V and J ends were trimmed by 5 bases and 8 bases, with 12 bases remaining between them. The CDR3 loop spans 13 amino acids. The CDR3 DNA follows: TGTGCCAGTAGTTGGGGACCGGACGAAAAACTGTTTTTT. It specifies CASSWGPDEKLFF.

The gene calls are TRBV7-6 and TRBJ2-3; TRBD1 matches 7 bases. The CDR3 consists of 14 residues. Germline V gene data show CDR1 as SGHVS and CDR2 as FNYEAQ. The trim removed 5 bases at V and 1 base at J, leaving 3 bases unmatched. The CDR3 DNA follows: TGTGCCAGCAGCCCAGGACAGGGCACAGATACGCAGTATTTT. Translated, it gives CASSPGQGTDTQYF.

V is TRBV30 and J is TRBJ2-3; 9 nucleotides match TRBD2. The ends lost 0 bases at V and 4 bases at J; junction bases unmatched: 5. The V gene's germline CDR1 is GTSNPN and CDR2 SVGIG (reference sequence). There are 15 residues in the CDR3. The DNA for the CDR3 is TGTGCCTGGAGTGTACTGGCGGGGGGGGCAGATACGCAGTATTTT. It yields the protein CAWSVLAGGADTQYF.

The chain couples TRBV27 to TRBJ1-1, with a weak D call TRBD1 (6 bases). The V gene lost 5 bases and the J gene lost 8 bases, with 9 bases spanning the gap. Germline V gene lookup returns CDR1 MNHEY and CDR2 SMNVEV (reference sequence). The CDR3 length is 11 residues. CDR3 nucleotide sequence: TGTGCCAGCAGTCTAGGGACAGAAGCTTTCTTT. Its translation is CASSLGTEAFF.

This clone was recorded once. The CDR3 DNA is TGTGCCAGCAGCCGGGACTTGGGTTTAAATGAGCAGTTCTTC. Translated, it gives CASSRDLGLNEQFF. The genes are TRBV25-1 and TRBJ2-1, with D maybe TRBD2 (6 bases). There are 14 residues in the CDR3. Trimming removed 6 bases from V and 7 bases from J, with 16 bases in between. Looked up from germline, CDR1 is MGHDK and CDR2 is SYGVNS. The full variable domain, rest sourced from reference TRBV25-1 and TRBJ2-1, is EADIYQTPRYLVIGTGKKITLECSQTMGHDKMYWYQQDPGMELHLIHYSYGVNSTEKGDLSSESTVSRIRTEHFPLTLESARPSHTSQYLCASSRDLGLNEQFFGPGTRLTVL.

CDR3: CASRWDSDYGYTF. DNA for the CDR3: TGTGCCAGCAGATGGGACAGCGACTATGGCTACACCTTC. The chain links TRBV2 to TRBJ1-2; 7 bases map to TRBD1. The CDR3 spans 13 residues. Germline trimming cut 6 bases from V and 3 bases from J; bases unmatched to any gene: 4. The germline gives CDR1 SNHLY, CDR2 FYNNEI. Full variable domain (rest looked up from reference TRBV2 and TRBJ1-2): EPEVTQTPSHQVTQMGQEVILRCVPISNHLYFYWYRQILGQKVEFLVSFYNNEISEKSEIFDDQFSVERPDGSNFTLKIRSTKLEDSAMYFCASRWDSDYGYTFGSGTRLTVV.

J is TRBJ1-2 and V is TRBV19, with 9 bases lining up with TRBD1. Germline CDR1 LNHDA, CDR2 SQIVND (reference sequence). The CDR3 length is 14 residues. The trim removed 4 bases at V and 4 bases at J, leaving 4 bases unmatched. DNA for the CDR3: TGTGCCAGTAGTAGAGGGGACAGGGCCTATGGCTACACCTTC. Translated, it gives CASSRGDRAYGYTF.

The genes are TRBV6-6 and TRBJ1-5; weak D call: TRBD1 (5 bases). CDR3 length: 15 amino acids. Germline CDR1 and CDR2: MNHNY and SVGAGI (reference sequence). Trimming cost V 2 bases and J 4 bases, with 12 bases left between them. CDR3 amino acids: CASSYGGAPNQPQHF. The CDR3 nucleotides read TGTGCCAGCAGTTACGGCGGGGCCCCGAATCAGCCCCAGCATTTT.

The chain combines TRBV7-9 with TRBJ2-3; D is uncertain. With 5 bases removed from V and 2 bases from J, the gap between germline ends came to 5 bases. The CDR3 spans 12 residues. Germline assignment: CDR1 SEHNR and CDR2 FQNEAQ (reference sequence). CDR3 coding DNA: TGTGCCAGCAGCCTAGACACAGATACGCAGTATTTT. This codes for CASSLDTDTQYF.

The chain links TRBV30 to TRBJ1-1, with TRBD1 identical over 7 bases. The germline V gene has CDR1 GTSNPN and CDR2 SVGIG (reference sequence). Germline trimming cut 4 bases from V and 5 bases from J; bases unmatched to any gene: 10. The CDR3 runs to 14 residues. The CDR3 nucleotides are TGTGCCTGGACCCTCGGAGGGGGCTGGACTGAAGCTTTCTTT. Amino acids: CAWTLGGGWTEAFF.

The chain recombines TRBV10-2 with TRBJ2-3; 13 bases are shared with TRBD2. The CDR3 consists of 15 residues. V dropped 4 bases and J dropped 8; count of bases not matched to a gene: 6. CDR1 and CDR2 (germline): WSHSY, SAAADI. The CDR3 DNA reads TGCGCCAGCAGTGTGGAACTAGCGGGGGGGCGTACGCAGTATTTT. Protein product: CASSVELAGGRTQYF.

V is TRBV2 and J is TRBJ2-7; D not certain. This CDR3 has 12 amino acids. Germline V gene lookup returns CDR1 SNHLY and CDR2 FYNNEI. Trimming removed 2 bases at V and 9 bases at J, with 11 bases between. The CDR3 spells CASSETRAGQYF. Written as DNA, the CDR3 is TGTGCCAGCAGTGAAACACGGGCCGGGCAGTACTTC.

In the case of this clone: A junction boundary mismatches the germline segment, possibly from a read error. V is TRBV19 and J is TRBJ1-5; perhaps TRBD1 as D (5 bases). This CDR3 has 10 amino acids. In germline, CDR1 is LNHDA, CDR2 SQIVND (reference sequence). The CDR3, as DNA: TGTGCCAGCCCCGCCGGGACCGGATGGTTT. This sequence encodes CASPAGTGWF.

The chain recombines TRBV18 with TRBJ2-5, with D uncertain. The CDR3 length is 12 residues. In germline, CDR1 is KGHSH, CDR2 LQKENI. Trimming removed 2 bases at V and 4 bases at J, with 5 bases between. The CDR3 loop is CASSPKLETQYF. DNA of the CDR3: TGTGCCAGCTCACCAAAGCTAGAGACCCAGTACTTC.

The chain joins TRBV15 to TRBJ1-6, with D perhaps TRBD1 (6 bases). V lost 6 bases to trimming and J lost 3 bases, with 12 bases between them. Germline V gives CDR1 LNHNV, CDR2 YYDKDF (reference sequence). The CDR3 runs 15 residues. The CDR3 spells CATREQGIYNSPLHF. The CDR3 DNA sequence: TGTGCCACCAGGGAACAGGGCATCTATAATTCACCCCTCCACTTT.

V and J are TRBV28 and TRBJ2-5; D is uncertain. The germline CDR1 and CDR2 sequences are MDHEN and SYDVKM. V was pared by 1 base and J by 2 bases, with 11 bases between. The CDR3 covers 15 residues. The DNA for the CDR3 is TGTGCCAGCAGTTTATTCCCCCCAAATCAAGAGACCCAGTACTTC. This sequence encodes CASSLFPPNQETQYF. Looking up the rest from reference TRBV28 and TRBJ2-5 gives the full variable domain: DVKVTQSSRYLVKRTGEKVFLECVQDMDHENMFWYRQDPGLGLRLIYFSYDVKMKEKGDIPEGYSVSREKKERFSLILESASTNQTSMYLCASSLFPPNQETQYFGPGTRLLVL.

Turning to this clone: Other DNA sequences in this specimen translate into the identical CDR3. The rearrangement uses TRBV19 and TRBJ1-5, with D perhaps TRBD1 (5 bases). Germline V gives CDR1 LNHDA, CDR2 SQIVND (reference sequence). This CDR3 has 14 amino acids. V was shortened by 3 bases and J by 3 bases, with 9 bases between the two germline ends. The CDR3 nucleotides are TGTGCCAGTAGTATTGGAGGGGACAATCAGCCCCAGCATTTT. It is translated as CASSIGGDNQPQHF.

This chain joins TRBV7-2 and TRBJ1-1; D is unclear. In germline, CDR1 is SGHTA, CDR2 FQGNSA. There are 14 residues in the CDR3. V lost 3 bases and J 4 bases, leaving 12 bases between the germline ends. The CDR3 region is CASSLINTITEAFF. The CDR3 DNA reads TGTGCCAGCAGCTTGATCAATACGATCACTGAAGCTTTCTTT.

The chain is built from TRBV18 and TRBJ1-2; D is undetermined. Trimming removed 3 bases from V and 8 bases from J, with 22 bases in between. This CDR3 is built from 16 residues. Germline CDR1 reads KGHSH; CDR2 reads LQKENI. The CDR3: CASSPPSQIRLGGYTF. DNA of the CDR3: TGTGCCAGCTCACCTCCTTCCCAAATACGCTTGGGCGGCTACACCTTC. Supplemented by reference TRBV18 and TRBJ1-2, the full variable domain reads NAGVMQNPRHLVRRRGQEARLRCSPMKGHSHVYWYRQLPEEGLKFMVYLQKENIIDESGMPKERFSAEFPKEGPSILRIQQVVRGDSAAYFCASSPPSQIRLGGYTFGSGTRLTVV.

This clone appeared once. V and J are TRBV5-4 and TRBJ1-6, with D perhaps TRBD1 (6 bases). CDR3 length: 14 amino acids. The V gene lost 4 bases and the J gene lost 15 bases, with 20 bases spanning the gap. Germline V gene sequence: CDR1 SGHNT, CDR2 YYREEE (reference sequence). The CDR3 sequence is CASSLQRGDPHLHF. The CDR3 nucleotides are TGTGCCAGCAGCCTCCAGAGGGGGGATCCACACCTCCACTTT.

The chain couples TRBV9 to TRBJ1-1; D unclear. Per the germline V gene, CDR1 is SGDLS and CDR2 is YYNGEE. V was cut by 0 bases and J by 0 bases, with 12 bases left in between. The CDR3 contains 16 residues. The CDR3 protein is CASSVGEGYMNTEAFF. The CDR3 bases are TGTGCCAGCAGCGTAGGAGAGGGATATATGAACACTGAAGCTTTCTTT.

A single count supports this clone. The chain couples TRBV6-5 to TRBJ1-1; D possibly corresponds to TRBD1 (5 bases). The CDR3 is 14 residues long. Germline V gene sequence: CDR1 MNHEY, CDR2 SVGAGI. V was clipped by 2 bases and J by 10 bases, with 17 bases between them. CDR3 DNA sequence: TGTGCCAGCAGTTACGGGTGGGGGAATGGTGTAGCTTTCTTT. Encoded protein: CASSYGWGNGVAFF.

The chain has TRBV19 and TRBJ1-5, with D hard to call. Per the germline V gene, CDR1 is LNHDA and CDR2 is SQIVND (reference sequence). Trimming removed 7 bases from V and 7 bases from J, with 14 bases in between. The CDR3 covers 13 residues. The DNA of the CDR3 is TGTGCCAGTATCCAGGCCCACGGGCAGCCCCAGCATTTT. This gives the protein CASIQAHGQPQHF.

The chain recombines TRBV4-3 with TRBJ1-2; the D gene is possibly TRBD1 (5 bases). The CDR3 consists of 14 residues. Trimming removed 5 bases at V and 1 base at J, with 11 bases between. Germline CDR1 reads LGHNA; CDR2 reads YSLEER. The CDR3 loop is CASSDYDSNYGYTF. Written as DNA, the CDR3 is TGCGCCAGCAGCGACTACGACAGTAACTATGGCTACACCTTC.